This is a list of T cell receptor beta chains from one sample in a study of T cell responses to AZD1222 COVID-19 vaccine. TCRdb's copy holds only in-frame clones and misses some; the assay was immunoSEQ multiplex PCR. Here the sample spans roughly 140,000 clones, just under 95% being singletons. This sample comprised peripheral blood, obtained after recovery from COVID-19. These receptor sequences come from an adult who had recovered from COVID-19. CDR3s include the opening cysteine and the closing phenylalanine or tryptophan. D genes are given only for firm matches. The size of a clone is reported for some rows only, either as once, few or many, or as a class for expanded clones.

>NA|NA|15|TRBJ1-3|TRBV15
TGTGCCACCAGCAGAGATAGACACTCTGGAAACACCATATATTTT
CATSRDRHSGNTIYF
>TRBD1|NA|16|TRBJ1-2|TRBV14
TGTGCCAGCAGCCAGACTACAGGGACAGCTAACTATGGCTACACCTTC
CASSQTTGTANYGYTF
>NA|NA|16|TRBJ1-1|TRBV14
TGTGCCAGCAGCCAAGTAGATGGGCTTTTGAACACTGAAGCTTTCTTT
CASSQVDGLLNTEAFF
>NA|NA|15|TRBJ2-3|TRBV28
TGTGCCAGCAGAAGCCAGGGATTGGGGACAGATACGCAGTATTTT
CASRSQGLGTDTQYF
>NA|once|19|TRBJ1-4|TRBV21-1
TGTGCCAGCAGCAAAGCGCTCCCTAGGGGCGGGCGGGCTAATGAAAAACTGTTTTTT
CASSKALPRGGRANEKLFF
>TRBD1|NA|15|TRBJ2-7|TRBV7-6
TGTGCCAGCAGCTTGGCGGACAGGGGGCTCTACGAGCAGTACTTC
CASSLADRGLYEQYF
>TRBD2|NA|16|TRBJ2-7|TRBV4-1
TGCGCCAGCAGCCAAGATCCTAGCGGGAGCTCCTACGAGCAGTACTTC
CASSQDPSGSSYEQYF
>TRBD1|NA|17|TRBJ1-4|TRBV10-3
TGTGCCATCAGTGAATCCGGGACAGGGGCAACTAATGAAAAACTGTTTTTT
CAISESGTGATNEKLFF
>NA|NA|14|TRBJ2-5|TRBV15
TGTGCCACCAGCAGAGGTAACAGGGAAGAGACCCAGTACTTC
CATSRGNREETQYF
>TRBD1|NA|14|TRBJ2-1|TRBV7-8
TGTGCCAGCAGCTCAGACAGGGGGCTGGCTGAGCAGTTCTTC
CASSSDRGLAEQFF
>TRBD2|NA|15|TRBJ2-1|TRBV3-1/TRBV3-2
TGTGCCAGCAGCCAAGTGGGCGGGGGGTACAATGAGCAGTTCTTC
CASSQVGGGYNEQFF
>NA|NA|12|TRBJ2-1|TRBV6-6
TGTGCCAGCAGGACCGACATGCATGAGCAGTTCTTC
CASRTDMHEQFF
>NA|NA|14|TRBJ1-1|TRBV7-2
TGTGCCAGCAGATTAAAGGGCCCAGGGACTGAAGCTTTCTTT
CASRLKGPGTEAFF
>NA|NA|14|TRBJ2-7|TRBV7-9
TGTGCCAGCTCTAGGGGGGGGAGCTCCTACGAGCAGTACTTC
CASSRGGSSYEQYF
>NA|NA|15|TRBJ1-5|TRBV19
TGTGCCAGTAGTATAGAGGACGCCCGCAATCAGCCCCAGCATTTT
CASSIEDARNQPQHF
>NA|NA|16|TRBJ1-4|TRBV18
TGTGCCAGCTCACCCTCCCGGGGGGGCCGTAATGAAAAACTGTTTTTT
CASSPSRGGRNEKLFF
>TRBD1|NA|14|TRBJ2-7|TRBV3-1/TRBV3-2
TGTGCCAGCAGCCTCGGGACAGACCTCTACGAGCAGTACTTC
CASSLGTDLYEQYF
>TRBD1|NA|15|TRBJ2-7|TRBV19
TGTGCCAGTAGTATCCAGGGGACAGGGTCCTACGAGCAGTACTTC
CASSIQGTGSYEQYF
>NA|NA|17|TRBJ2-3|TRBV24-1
TGTGCCACCAGTGATTTGCAAGCGCCGCCCAGCACAGATACGCAGTATTTT
CATSDLQAPPSTDTQYF
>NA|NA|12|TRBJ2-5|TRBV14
TGTGCCAGCAGCCTCCACCAAGAGACCCAGTACTTC
CASSLHQETQYF
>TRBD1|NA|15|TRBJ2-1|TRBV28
TGTGCCAGCAACGAGGACAGGGTAGTTAACAATGAGCAGTTCTTC
CASNEDRVVNNEQFF
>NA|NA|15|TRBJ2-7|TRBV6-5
TGTGCCAGCAGTTACGGGGGCCACTCCCCCTACGAGCAGTACTTC
CASSYGGHSPYEQYF
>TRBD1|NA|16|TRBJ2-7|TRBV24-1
TGTGCCACCAGTGATACCGGGACAGGGGGCCCCTACGAGCAGTACTTC
CATSDTGTGGPYEQYF
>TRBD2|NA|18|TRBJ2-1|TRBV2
TGTGCCAGCAGTGAACATGTAATAGCGGGAGTCGAGGAGAATGAGCAGTTCTTC
CASSEHVIAGVEENEQFF
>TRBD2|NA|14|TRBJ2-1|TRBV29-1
TGCAGCGTTGGAGGCGGGAGGTCCGCTAATGAGCAGTTCTTC
CSVGGGRSANEQFF
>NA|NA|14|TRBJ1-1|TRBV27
TGTGCCAGCAGTTCGGGGGGAGAGGGCACTGAAGCTTTCTTT
CASSSGGEGTEAFF
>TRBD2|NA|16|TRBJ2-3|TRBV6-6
TGTGCCAGCAGTCGACTAGCGGGAGGGCCCTCAGATACGCAGTATTTT
CASSRLAGGPSDTQYF
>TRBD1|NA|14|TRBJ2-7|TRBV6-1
TGTGCCAGCAGTGAAACGGACAGGCCCTACGAGCAGTACTTC
CASSETDRPYEQYF
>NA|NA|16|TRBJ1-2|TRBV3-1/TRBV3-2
TGTGCCAGCAGCCAAGATACGGGATCCCCCAATCAAGGCTACACCTTC
CASSQDTGSPNQGYTF
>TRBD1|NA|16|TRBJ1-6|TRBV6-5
TGTGCCAGCAGTTACTCGACAGGGACCGTTGGTTCACCCCTCCACTTT
CASSYSTGTVGSPLHF
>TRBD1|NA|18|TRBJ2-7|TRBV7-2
TGTGCCAGCAGCTCCTCCGGGACAGGGCCCCGAAGTTTGTGGGAGCAGTACTTC
CASSSSGTGPRSLWEQYF
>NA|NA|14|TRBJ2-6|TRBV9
TGTGCCAGCAGCGTAAGCTCTGGGGCCAACGTCCTGACTTTC
CASSVSSGANVLTF
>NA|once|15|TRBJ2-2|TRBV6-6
TGTGCCAGCAGTTACGATCGGACTAACACCGGGGAGCTGTTTTTT
CASSYDRTNTGELFF
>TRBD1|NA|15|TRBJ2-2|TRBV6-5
TGTGCCAGCAGTTATCAGGGACAGGGGACCGGGGAGCTGTTTTTT
CASSYQGQGTGELFF
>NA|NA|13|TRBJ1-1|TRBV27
TGTGCCAGCAGTCAAGACCCCAGACTCTTGGCTTTCTTT
CASSQDPRLLAFF
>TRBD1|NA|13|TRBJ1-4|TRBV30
TGTGCCTGGAGCCGGGACAGTAATGAAAAACTGTTTTTT
CAWSRDSNEKLFF
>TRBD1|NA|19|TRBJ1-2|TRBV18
TGTGCCAGCTCACCCCTGGCCCTCTCGTCGGGACAGACTAACTATGGCTACACCTTC
CASSPLALSSGQTNYGYTF
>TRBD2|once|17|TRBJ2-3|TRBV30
TGTGCCTGGAGTGTTAGGGGACTAGCGGGAGCCGTGGATACGCAGTATTTT
CAWSVRGLAGAVDTQYF
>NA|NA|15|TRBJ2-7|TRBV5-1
TGCGCCAGCAGCCCCCCCATGGGACCGACCTACGAGCAGTACTTC
CASSPPMGPTYEQYF
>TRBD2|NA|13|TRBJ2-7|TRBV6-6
TGTGCCAGTAGACTAGCGGGAGGGTCCGAGCAGTACTTC
CASRLAGGSEQYF
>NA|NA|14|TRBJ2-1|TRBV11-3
TGTGCCAGCAGCTTAGTGAAGGGTAGTAATGAGCAGTTCTTC
CASSLVKGSNEQFF
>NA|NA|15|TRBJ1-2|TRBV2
TGTGCCAGCAGTGATCGGGGAGCCCTTAACTATGGCTACACCTTC
CASSDRGALNYGYTF
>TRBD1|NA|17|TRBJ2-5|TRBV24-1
TGTGCCACCAGTGACAGCCGGGACAGGGAGATCCAAGAGACCCAGTACTTC
CATSDSRDREIQETQYF
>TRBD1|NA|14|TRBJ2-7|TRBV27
TGTGCCAGCAGTTTATCAGGGGGCAATCGCGAGCAGTACTTC
CASSLSGGNREQYF
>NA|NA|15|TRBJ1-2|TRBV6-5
TGTGCCAGCAGCCCGGTAGAGGGGAGAGGCTATGGCTACACCTTC
CASSPVEGRGYGYTF
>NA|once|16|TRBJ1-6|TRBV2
TGTGCCAGCAGCCGCAGGGTCACGGGGGATAATTCACCCCTCCACTTT
CASSRRVTGDNSPLHF
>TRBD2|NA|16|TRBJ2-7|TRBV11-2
TGTGCCAGCAGCTCTGGCGGACTAGCGGGAGCTTACGAGCAGTACTTC
CASSSGGLAGAYEQYF
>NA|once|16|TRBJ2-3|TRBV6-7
TGTGCCAGCAGTTACTCCAGCGGATCTAGCACAGATACGCAGTATTTT
CASSYSSGSSTDTQYF